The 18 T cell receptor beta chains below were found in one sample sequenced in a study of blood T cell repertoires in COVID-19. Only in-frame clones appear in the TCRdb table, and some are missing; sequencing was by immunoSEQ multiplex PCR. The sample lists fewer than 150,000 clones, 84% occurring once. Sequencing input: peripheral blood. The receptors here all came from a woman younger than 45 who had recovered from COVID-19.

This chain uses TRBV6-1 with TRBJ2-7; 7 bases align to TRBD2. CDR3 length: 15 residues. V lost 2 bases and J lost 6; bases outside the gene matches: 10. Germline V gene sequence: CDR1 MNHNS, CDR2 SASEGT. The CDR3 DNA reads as TGTGCCAGCAGTGAATCTGGCGGGGGAGGTAGCGAGCAGTACTTC. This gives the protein CASSESGGGGSEQYF.

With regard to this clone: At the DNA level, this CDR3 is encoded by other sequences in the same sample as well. The DNA for the CDR3 is TGCGCCAGCAGCCAAGGGCAGGGGGCGTACGAGCAGTACTTC. It encodes CASSQGQGAYEQYF. This chain connects TRBV4-1 to TRBJ2-7; 8 bases match TRBD1. The CDR3 covers 14 residues. The J segment lost 4 bases and the V segment lost 1 base, leaving 3 bases of the junction unmatched. CDR1 MGHRA and CDR2 YSYEKL come from the germline V gene.

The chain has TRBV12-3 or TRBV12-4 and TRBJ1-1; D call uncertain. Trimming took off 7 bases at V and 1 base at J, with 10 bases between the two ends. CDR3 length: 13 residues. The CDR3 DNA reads TGTGCCAGCAAGCCAGGAGGGAACACTGAAGCTTTCTTT. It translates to CASKPGGNTEAFF.

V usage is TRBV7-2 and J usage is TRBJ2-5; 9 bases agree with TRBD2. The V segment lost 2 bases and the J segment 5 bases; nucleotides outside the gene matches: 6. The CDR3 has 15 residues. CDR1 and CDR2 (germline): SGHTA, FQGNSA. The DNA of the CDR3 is TGTGCCAGCAGCTTATCGGCGGGGGGGCGGGAGACCCAGTACTTC. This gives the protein CASSLSAGGRETQYF.

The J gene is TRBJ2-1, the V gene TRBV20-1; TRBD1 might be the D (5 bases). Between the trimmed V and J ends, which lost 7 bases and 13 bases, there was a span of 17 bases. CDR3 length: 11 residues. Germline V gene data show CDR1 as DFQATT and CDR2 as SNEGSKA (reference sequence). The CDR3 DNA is TGCAGTGTCCGGCAGGGAACTTATCAGTTCTTC. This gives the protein CSVRQGTYQFF.

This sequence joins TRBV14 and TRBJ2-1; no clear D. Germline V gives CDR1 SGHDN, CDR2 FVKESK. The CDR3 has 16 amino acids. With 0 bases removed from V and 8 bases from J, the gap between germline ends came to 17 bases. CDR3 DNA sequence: TGTGCCAGCAGCCAAGATCCAGCGAGGAGTCTGGATGAGCAGTTCTTC. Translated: CASSQDPARSLDEQFF.

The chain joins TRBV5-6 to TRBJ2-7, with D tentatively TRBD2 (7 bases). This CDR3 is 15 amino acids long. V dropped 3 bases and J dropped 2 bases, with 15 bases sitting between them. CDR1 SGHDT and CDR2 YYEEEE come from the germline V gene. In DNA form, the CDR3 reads TGTGCCAGCAGCTCCCGAACAGGGAGGGCCTACGAGCAGTACTTC. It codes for CASSSRTGRAYEQYF.

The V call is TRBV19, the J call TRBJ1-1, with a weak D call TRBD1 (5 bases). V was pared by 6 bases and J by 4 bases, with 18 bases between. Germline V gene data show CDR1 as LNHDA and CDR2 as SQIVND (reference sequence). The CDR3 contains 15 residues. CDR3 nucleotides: TGTGCCAGTAGCCCGCGATCGGGGGGAGGCACTGAAGCTTTCTTT. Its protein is CASSPRSGGGTEAFF.

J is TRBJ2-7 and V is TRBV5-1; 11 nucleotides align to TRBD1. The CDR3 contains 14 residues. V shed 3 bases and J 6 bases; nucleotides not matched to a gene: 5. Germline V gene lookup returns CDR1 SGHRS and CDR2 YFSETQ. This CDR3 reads CASSWGQGVFEQYF. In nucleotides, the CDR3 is TGCGCCAGCAGCTGGGGACAGGGGGTATTCGAGCAGTACTTC.

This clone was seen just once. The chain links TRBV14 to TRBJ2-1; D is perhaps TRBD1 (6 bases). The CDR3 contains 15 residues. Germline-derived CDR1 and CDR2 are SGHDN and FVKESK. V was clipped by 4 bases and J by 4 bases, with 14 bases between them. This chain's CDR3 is CASSPRQAIYNEQFF. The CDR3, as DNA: TGTGCCAGCAGCCCAAGACAGGCGATATACAATGAGCAGTTCTTC.

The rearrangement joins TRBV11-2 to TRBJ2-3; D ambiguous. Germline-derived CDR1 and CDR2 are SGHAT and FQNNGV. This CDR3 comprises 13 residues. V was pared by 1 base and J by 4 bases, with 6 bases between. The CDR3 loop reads CASSLGGADTQYF. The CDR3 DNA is TGTGCCAGCAGCTTAGGTGGAGCAGATACGCAGTATTTT.

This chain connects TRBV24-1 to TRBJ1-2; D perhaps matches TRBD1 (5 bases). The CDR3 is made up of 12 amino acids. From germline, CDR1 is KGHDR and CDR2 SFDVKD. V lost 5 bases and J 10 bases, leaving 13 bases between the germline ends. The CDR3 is CATSGDSLVYTF. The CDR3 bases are TGTGCCACCAGTGGAGACAGTCTTGTCTACACCTTC.

The CDR3 coding sequence is TGTGCCAGCAGTGAAGGGCAGCGGGGGTACTTC. This encodes CASSEGQRGYF. The chain is built from TRBV6-1 and TRBJ2-4; TRBD2 aligns across 7 bases. Unmatched junction bases numbered 3, after V lost 1 base and J lost 15 bases. The CDR3 has 11 amino acids. Germline loops: CDR1 MNHNS, CDR2 SASEGT.

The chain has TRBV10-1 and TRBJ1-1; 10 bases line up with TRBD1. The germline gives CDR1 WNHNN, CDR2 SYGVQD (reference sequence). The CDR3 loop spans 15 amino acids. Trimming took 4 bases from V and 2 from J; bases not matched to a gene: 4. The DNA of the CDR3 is TGCGCCAGCAGTGCCGGGGACAGGGGAAACACTGAAGCTTTCTTT. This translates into CASSAGDRGNTEAFF.

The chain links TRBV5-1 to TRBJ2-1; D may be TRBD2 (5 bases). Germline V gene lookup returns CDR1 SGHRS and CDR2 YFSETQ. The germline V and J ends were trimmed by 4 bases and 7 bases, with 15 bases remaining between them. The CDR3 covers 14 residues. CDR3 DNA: TGCGCCAGCAGCCTCGGGGTTTTTGGGAATGAGCAGTTCTTC. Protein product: CASSLGVFGNEQFF. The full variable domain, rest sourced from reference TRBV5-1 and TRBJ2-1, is KAGVTQTPRYLIKTRGQQVTLSCSPISGHRSVSWYQQTPGQGLQFLFEYFSETQRNKGNFPGRFSGRQFSNSRSEMNVSTLELGDSALYLCASSLGVFGNEQFFGPGTRLTVL.

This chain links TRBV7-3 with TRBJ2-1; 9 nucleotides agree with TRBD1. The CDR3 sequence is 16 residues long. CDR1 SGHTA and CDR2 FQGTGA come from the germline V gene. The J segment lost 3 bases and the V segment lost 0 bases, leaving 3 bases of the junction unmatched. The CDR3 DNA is TGTGCCAGCAGCTTAACGGCGGGACAGGGCTACAATGAGCAGTTCTTC. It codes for CASSLTAGQGYNEQFF.

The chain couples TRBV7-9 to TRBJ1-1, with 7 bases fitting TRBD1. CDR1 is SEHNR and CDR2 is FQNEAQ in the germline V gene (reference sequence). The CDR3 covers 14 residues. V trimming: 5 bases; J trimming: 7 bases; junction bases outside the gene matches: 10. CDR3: CASSPKGQRDEAFF. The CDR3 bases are TGTGCCAGCAGCCCGAAGGGACAGCGAGATGAAGCTTTCTTT.

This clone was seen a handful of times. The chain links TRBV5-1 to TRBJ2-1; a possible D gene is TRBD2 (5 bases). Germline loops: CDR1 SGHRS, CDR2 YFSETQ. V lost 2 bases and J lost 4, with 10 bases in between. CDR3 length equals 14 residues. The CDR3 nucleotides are TGCGCCAGCAGCTTACTGAGGGAGTACAATGAGCAGTTCTTC. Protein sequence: CASSLLREYNEQFF.